This T cell receptor (beta chain) was sequenced for a study of response to subunit inactivated influenza vaccine. Study-wide results and limits: It was the authors' suggestion that each seasonal influenza vaccination recruits few new T cells.

TCRdb re-analysed the RT-PCR reads in MiXCR, keeping a single row per CDR3 protein. The data contain about 240,000 distinct CDR3 sequences, more than 9% of them singletons. Germline V gene lookup returns CDR1 DFQATT and CDR2 SNEGSKA (reference sequence). This CDR3 contains 15 residues. V shed 0 bases and J shed 0 bases, with 12 bases lying between them. This clonotype was observed a handful of times. Antigen unknown. Sequenced here: non-naive T cells sorted from PBMCs, sampled 14 days before vaccination. The chain employs TRBV20-1 and TRBJ2-7; D is ambiguous. This receptor was obtained from a man between 45 and 60 years old who received an inactivated influenza vaccine. The chain's CDR3 is CSARENRLRSYEQYF. The CDR3, as DNA: TGCAGTGCTAGAGAAAATCGGCTCCGCTCCTACGAGCAGTACTTC.